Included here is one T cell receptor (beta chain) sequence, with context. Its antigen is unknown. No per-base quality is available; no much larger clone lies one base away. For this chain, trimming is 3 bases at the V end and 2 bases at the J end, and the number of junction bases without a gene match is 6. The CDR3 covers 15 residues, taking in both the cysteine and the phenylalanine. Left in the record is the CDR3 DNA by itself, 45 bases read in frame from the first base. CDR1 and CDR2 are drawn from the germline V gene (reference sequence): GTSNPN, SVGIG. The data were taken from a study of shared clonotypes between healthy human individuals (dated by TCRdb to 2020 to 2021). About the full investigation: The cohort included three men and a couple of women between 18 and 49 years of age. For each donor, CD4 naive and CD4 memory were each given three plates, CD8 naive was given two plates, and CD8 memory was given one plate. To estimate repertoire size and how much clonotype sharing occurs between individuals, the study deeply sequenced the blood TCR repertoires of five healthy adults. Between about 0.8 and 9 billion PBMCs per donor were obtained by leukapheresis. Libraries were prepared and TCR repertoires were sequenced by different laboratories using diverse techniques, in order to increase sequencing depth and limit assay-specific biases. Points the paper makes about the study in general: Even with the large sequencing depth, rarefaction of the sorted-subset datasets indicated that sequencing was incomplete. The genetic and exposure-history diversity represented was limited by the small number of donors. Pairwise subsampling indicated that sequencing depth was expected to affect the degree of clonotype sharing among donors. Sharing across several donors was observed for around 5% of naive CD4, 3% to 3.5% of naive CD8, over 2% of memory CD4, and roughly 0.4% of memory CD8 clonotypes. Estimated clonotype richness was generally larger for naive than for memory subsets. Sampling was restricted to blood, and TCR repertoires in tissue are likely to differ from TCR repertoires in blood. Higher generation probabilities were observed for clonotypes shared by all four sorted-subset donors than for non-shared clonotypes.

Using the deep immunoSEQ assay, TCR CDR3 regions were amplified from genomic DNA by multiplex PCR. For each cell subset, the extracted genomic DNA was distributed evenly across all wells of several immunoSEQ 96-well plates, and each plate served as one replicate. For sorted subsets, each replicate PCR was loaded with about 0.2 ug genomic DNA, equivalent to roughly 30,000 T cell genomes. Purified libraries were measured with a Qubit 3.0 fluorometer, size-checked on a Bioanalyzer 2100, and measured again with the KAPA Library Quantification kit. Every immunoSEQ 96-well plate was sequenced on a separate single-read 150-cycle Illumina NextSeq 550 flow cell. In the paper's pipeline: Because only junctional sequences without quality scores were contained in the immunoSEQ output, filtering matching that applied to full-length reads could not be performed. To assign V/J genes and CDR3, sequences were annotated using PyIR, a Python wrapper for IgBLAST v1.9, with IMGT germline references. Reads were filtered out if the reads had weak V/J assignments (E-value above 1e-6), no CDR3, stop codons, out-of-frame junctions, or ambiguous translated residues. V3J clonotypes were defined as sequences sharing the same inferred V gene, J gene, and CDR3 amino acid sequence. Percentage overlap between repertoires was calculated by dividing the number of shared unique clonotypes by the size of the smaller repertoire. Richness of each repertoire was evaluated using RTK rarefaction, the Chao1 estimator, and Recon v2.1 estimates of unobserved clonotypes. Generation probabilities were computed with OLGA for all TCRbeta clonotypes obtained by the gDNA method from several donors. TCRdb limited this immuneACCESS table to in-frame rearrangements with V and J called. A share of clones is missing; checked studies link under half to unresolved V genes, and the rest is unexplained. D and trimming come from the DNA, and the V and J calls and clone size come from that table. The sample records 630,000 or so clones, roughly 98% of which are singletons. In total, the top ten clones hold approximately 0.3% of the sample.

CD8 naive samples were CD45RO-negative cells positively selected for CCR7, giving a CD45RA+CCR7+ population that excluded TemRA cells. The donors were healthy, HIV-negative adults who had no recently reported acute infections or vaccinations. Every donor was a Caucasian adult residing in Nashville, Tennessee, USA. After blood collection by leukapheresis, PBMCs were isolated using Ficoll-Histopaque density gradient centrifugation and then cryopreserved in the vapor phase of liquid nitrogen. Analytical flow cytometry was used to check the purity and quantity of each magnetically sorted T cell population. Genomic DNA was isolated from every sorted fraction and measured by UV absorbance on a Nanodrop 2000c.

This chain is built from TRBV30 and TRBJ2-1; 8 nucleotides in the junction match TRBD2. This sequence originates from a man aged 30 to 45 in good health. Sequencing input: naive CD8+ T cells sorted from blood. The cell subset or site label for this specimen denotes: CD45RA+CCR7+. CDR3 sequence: CAWRNGRAAYNEQFF. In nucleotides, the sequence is TGTGCCTGGAGAAACGGGAGGGCTGCCTACAATGAGCAGTTCTTC.